This entry lists 28 T cell receptor beta chains sequenced from one sample in a study of beta chain features in type 1 diabetes. Expressed TCRB transcripts were sequenced because the entire RNA isolate underwent reverse transcription. Generated by immunoSEQ multiplex PCR, the TCRdb table keeps only in-frame clones and is missing some. The data contain approximately 330,000 clones, 9.5% to 11% of them singletons. What was sequenced was naive CD4+ T cells from blood. Receptor source: a woman aged 30 to 39 in good health.

The chain has TRBV7-9 and TRBJ2-3; D is possibly TRBD2 (6 bases). The V and J ends lost 3 bases and 2 bases respectively, with 9 bases between them. The CDR3 covers 14 residues. Germline values: CDR1 SEHNR, CDR2 FQNEAQ (reference sequence). The CDR3 coding sequence is TGTGCCAGCAGCTTTAGCGGTCCCACAGATACGCAGTATTTT. It is translated as CASSFSGPTDTQYF.

This clone came up a few times. V is TRBV18 and J is TRBJ2-7, with 9 bases that match TRBD1. The CDR3 runs 16 residues. Germline-derived CDR1 and CDR2 are KGHSH and LQKENI. The ends lost 6 bases at V and 1 base at J; junction bases unmatched: 10. The CDR3 DNA reads as TGTGCCAGCTCTCGCGGAACCGGGACAGGGTCCTACGAGCAGTACTTC. Encoded protein: CASSRGTGTGSYEQYF.

V is TRBV28 and J is TRBJ2-7, with 11 bases aligning to TRBD2. J was trimmed by 0 bases and V by 6 bases; bases with no gene match: 13. The CDR3 contains 18 residues. The germline V gene has CDR1 MDHEN and CDR2 SYDVKM. Here the CDR3 reads CASRTPVLAGGSSYEQYF. In DNA, the CDR3 is TGTGCCAGCAGAACCCCGGTTCTAGCGGGAGGAAGCTCCTACGAGCAGTACTTC.

The chain employs TRBV7-3 and TRBJ2-6, with D perhaps matching TRBD1 (6 bases). There are 15 residues in the CDR3. The V end lost 5 bases, the J end lost 4 bases, and 12 bases lay between the germline ends. Germline CDR1 reads SGHTA; CDR2 reads FQGTGA. Here the CDR3 DNA reads TGTGCCAGCAGCCCCGGACAGTTCGGGGCCAACGTCCTGACTTTC. Translation gives CASSPGQFGANVLTF.

This clone appeared a few times. This sequence joins TRBV14 and TRBJ2-5; 8 bases line up with TRBD1. This CDR3 comprises 13 residues. Germline CDR1 reads SGHDN; CDR2 reads FVKESK. V shed 4 bases and J 5 bases; nucleotides not matched to a gene: 3. The CDR3 coding sequence is TGTGCCAGCAGCCGACAGGGGAGGGAGACCCAGTACTTC. Translated, it gives CASSRQGRETQYF.

V gene TRBV25-1 combines with J gene TRBJ1-2; D gene unclear. The CDR3 is 14 amino acids. Trimming pared 7 bases from V and 3 bases from J, leaving 15 bases between. Per germline, CDR1 MGHDK and CDR2 SYGVNS. CDR3 residues: CASTGLENHYGYTF. CDR3 nucleotide sequence: TGTGCCAGCACAGGACTTGAGAACCACTATGGCTACACCTTC.

Only a few counts were recorded for this clone. The chain has TRBV28 and TRBJ2-1, with 10 bases lining up with TRBD1. There are 18 residues in the CDR3. After removal of 3 bases from V and 9 bases from J, the junction contained 17 bases not matched to a gene. The germline gives CDR1 MDHEN, CDR2 SYDVKM. The DNA for the CDR3 is TGTGCCAGCAGTTTTTTACCCCCGGGACAGGGGACGGGCAGTGAGCAGTTCTTC. Translated: CASSFLPPGQGTGSEQFF.

The V and J genes are TRBV29-1 and TRBJ2-7; D may be TRBD1 (6 bases). The V and J ends lost 6 bases and 3 bases respectively, with 12 bases between them. The CDR3 length is 12 residues. Germline assignment: CDR1 SQVTM and CDR2 ANQGSEA. CDR3 sequence reads: CSVEIQGYEQYF. CDR3 bases: TGCAGCGTCGAAATACAGGGCTACGAGCAGTACTTC.

In regard to this clone: Other DNA sequences of this sample code for an identical CDR3. This chain connects TRBV30 to TRBJ2-5; 8 nucleotides agree with TRBD2. The germline CDR1 and CDR2 sequences are GTSNPN and SVGIG (reference sequence). Trimming at V came to 2 bases and at J to 4 bases, leaving 0 bases not matched to a gene. CDR3 size: 12 residues. The DNA for the CDR3 is TGTGCCTGGAGTAGCGGGGGAGAGACCCAGTACTTC. It encodes CAWSSGGETQYF. Filled out from reference TRBV30 and TRBJ2-5, the complete variable domain reads SQTIHQWPATLVQPVGSPLSLECTVEGTSNPNLYWYRQAAGRGLQLLFYSVGIGQISSEVPQNLSASRPQDRQFILSSKKLLLSDSGFYLCAWSSGGETQYFGPGTRLLVL.

There are a few counts of this clone. DNA of the CDR3: TGTGCCAGCAGCCCGGGGGACGGTCATACGCAGTATTTT. Amino acids: CASSPGDGHTQYF. This chain connects TRBV9 to TRBJ2-3; tentatively, D is TRBD2 (6 bases). The CDR3 totals 13 residues. Trimming left V 4 bases short and J 7 bases short, with 13 bases between. Per the germline V gene, CDR1 is SGDLS and CDR2 is YYNGEE.

The J gene is TRBJ2-7, the V gene TRBV5-1; 7 nucleotides match TRBD1. The CDR3 runs to 14 residues. The germline gives CDR1 SGHRS, CDR2 YFSETQ. J lost 2 bases, V lost 5 bases, and 7 bases had no gene match. The CDR3: CASRIVTGPYEQYF. DNA of the CDR3: TGCGCCAGCAGAATTGTGACAGGGCCCTACGAGCAGTACTTC.

The chain has TRBV27 and TRBJ1-4; TRBD1 matches at 8 bases. Looked up from germline, CDR1 is MNHEY and CDR2 is SMNVEV (reference sequence). The CDR3 is 14 residues long. The J segment lost 10 bases and the V segment lost 2 bases, leaving 6 bases of the junction unmatched. CDR3 coding DNA: TGTGCCAGCAGTTTAGGACAGGGAAGGGGAAAACTGTTTTTT. Amino acid sequence: CASSLGQGRGKLFF.

This clone was seen a handful of times. The rearrangement uses TRBV4-2 and TRBJ2-1; 10 nucleotides agree with TRBD2. This CDR3 region has 17 residues. V gave up 4 bases and J gave up 5 bases; unmatched junction bases: 11. Germline V gene lookup returns CDR1 LGHNA and CDR2 YNFKEQ. CDR3 DNA: TGTGCCAGCAGCCCAAGGGGTAGCGGGAGGAACCACAATGAGCAGTTCTTC. Translation: CASSPRGSGRNHNEQFF.

This clone was detected only a few times. The V call is TRBV30, the J call TRBJ1-1; D perhaps matches TRBD1 (6 bases). V lost 5 bases to trimming and J lost 2 bases, with 12 bases between them. CDR1 and CDR2 (germline): GTSNPN, SVGIG (reference sequence). CDR3 length: 13 amino acids. Here the CDR3 reads CAWDIQGNTEAFF. In DNA, the CDR3 is TGTGCCTGGGACATACAGGGTAACACTGAAGCTTTCTTT.

Only a few counts were recorded for this clone. This chain connects TRBV5-1 to TRBJ2-7, with 7 bases that match TRBD2. The V segment lost 5 bases and the J segment 6 bases; nucleotides outside the gene matches: 14. CDR1 and CDR2 (germline): SGHRS, YFSETQ. This CDR3 contains 15 residues. The CDR3 loop reads CASSLSGTTLREQYF. The CDR3 bases are TGCGCCAGCAGTCTTTCTGGGACTACACTCCGCGAGCAGTACTTC.

There are a few counts of this clone. V and J are TRBV19 and TRBJ2-2; D is possibly TRBD2 (6 bases). CDR3 length equals 15 residues. Germline-derived CDR1 and CDR2 are LNHDA and SQIVND (reference sequence). Deletions cut 4 bases from V and 6 bases from J, with 15 bases between. The CDR3 DNA reads TGTGCCAGTAGTACCGGAGGGGTAGTAGCCGGGGAGCTGTTTTTT. As protein: CASSTGGVVAGELFF.

This clone was recorded a few times. The CDR3 loop is CASSLDGTGDTQYF. The CDR3 DNA follows: TGTGCCAGCAGCTTAGACGGTACGGGAGATACGCAGTATTTT. This chain uses TRBV7-9 with TRBJ2-3; no clear D. Germline V CDR1 and CDR2: SEHNR, FQNEAQ (reference sequence). The CDR3 runs to 14 residues. Trimming cost V 1 base and J 5 bases, with 10 bases left between them.

This clone was observed a few times. The V and J genes are TRBV6-1 and TRBJ1-4, with D maybe TRBD1 (5 bases). CDR1 MNHNS and CDR2 SASEGT come from the germline V gene. Deletions cut 0 bases from V and 11 bases from J, with 10 bases between. CDR3 size: 13 residues. CDR3 sequence reads: CASSEADKEKLFF. The CDR3 bases are TGTGCCAGCAGTGAAGCGGACAAAGAGAAACTGTTTTTT.

The rearrangement joins TRBV6-5 to TRBJ2-7; 10 bases match TRBD2. V lost 8 bases to trimming and J lost 0 bases; unmatched junction nucleotides: 7. Per germline, CDR1 MNHEY and CDR2 SVGAGI. The CDR3 totals 15 residues. CDR3 loop: CASGGPSGGSYEQYF. In DNA form, the CDR3 reads TGTGCCAGCGGAGGCCCTAGCGGGGGCTCCTACGAGCAGTACTTC.

The CDR3 coding sequence is TGCGCCAGCAGCACCGGACTCCACAATGAGCAGTTCTTC. Its protein is CASSTGLHNEQFF. This chain connects TRBV5-1 to TRBJ2-1; tentatively, D is TRBD2 (5 bases). Germline CDR1 SGHRS, CDR2 YFSETQ. This CDR3 is 13 amino acids long. Trimming shortened V by 4 bases and J by 5 bases, and 10 bases separated the two germline ends. Using reference TRBV5-1 and TRBJ2-1 for the parts outside the CDR3, the full variable domain is KAGVTQTPRYLIKTRGQQVTLSCSPISGHRSVSWYQQTPGQGLQFLFEYFSETQRNKGNFPGRFSGRQFSNSRSEMNVSTLELGDSALYLCASSTGLHNEQFFGPGTRLTVL.

The sample holds a few counts of this clone. The V and J genes are TRBV5-1 and TRBJ1-2; 7 bases are a match to TRBD1. Looked up from germline, CDR1 is SGHRS and CDR2 is YFSETQ. Trimming removed 4 bases from V and 4 bases from J; junction bases left unmatched: 13. This CDR3 region has 16 residues. The CDR3 is CASSRTPGQTLYGYTF. The CDR3 DNA reads as TGCGCCAGCAGCAGAACTCCGGGACAGACGCTCTATGGCTACACCTTC.

The chain couples TRBV7-3 to TRBJ2-1; tentatively, D is TRBD1 (5 bases). V was pared by 5 bases and J by 3 bases, with 17 bases between. This CDR3 has 16 amino acids. Germline V gene data show CDR1 as SGHTA and CDR2 as FQGTGA. In nucleotides, the CDR3 is TGTGCCAGCAGCAAACAGGCCCCAACACTCTACAATGAGCAGTTCTTC. Protein sequence: CASSKQAPTLYNEQFF.

A few counts support this clone. The rearrangement uses TRBV11-2 and TRBJ2-7, with 7 bases that match TRBD1. This CDR3 has 15 residues. Germline V gene sequence: CDR1 SGHAT, CDR2 FQNNGV. V dropped 2 bases and J dropped 3; count of bases not matched to a gene: 7. CDR3 loop: CASSLIPRDSYEQYF. The CDR3, as DNA: TGTGCCAGCAGCTTAATCCCTCGGGACAGCTACGAGCAGTACTTC.

This clone was seen only a few times. V and J are TRBV7-2 and TRBJ1-3; possibly TRBD1 for D (5 bases). Trimming took 2 bases from V and 0 from J, leaving 5 bases between them. Germline lookup yields CDR1 SGHTA and CDR2 FQGNSA. The CDR3 runs 14 residues. The CDR3 sequence: CASSLQGSGNTIYF. CDR3 DNA sequence: TGTGCCAGCAGCTTACAGGGCTCTGGAAACACCATATATTTT.

The chain couples TRBV9 to TRBJ2-2, with D possibly TRBD2 on 5 matching bases. Trimming cost V 0 bases and J 7 bases, with 13 bases left between them. Germline V gives CDR1 SGDLS, CDR2 YYNGEE. The CDR3 totals 15 residues. The CDR3: CASSVDPGLGGELFF. The CDR3 DNA reads as TGTGCCAGCAGCGTAGATCCGGGATTGGGCGGGGAGCTGTTTTTT.

This clone was counted a few times. The rearrangement links TRBV6-6 to TRBJ1-5; 7 bases match TRBD1. Germline V lookup: CDR1 MNHNY, CDR2 SVGAGI (reference sequence). The CDR3 loop spans 16 amino acids. Trimming took 1 base from V and 2 from J; bases not matched to a gene: 5. Written as DNA, the CDR3 is TGTGCCAGCAGTTACTTTGGACAGGTCGGCAATCAGCCCCAGCATTTT. This sequence encodes CASSYFGQVGNQPQHF.

As concerns this clone: The same CDR3 is also encoded by other DNA sequences in this sample. The chain combines TRBV5-1 with TRBJ2-5, with 11 positions matching TRBD2. This CDR3 region has 15 residues. Germline trimming cut 0 bases from V and 2 bases from J; bases unmatched to any gene: 0. Per the germline V gene, CDR1 is SGHRS and CDR2 is YFSETQ. The CDR3 reads CASSLGLAGQETQYF. Written as DNA, the CDR3 is TGCGCCAGCAGCTTGGGACTAGCGGGGCAAGAGACCCAGTACTTC.

The V gene is TRBV11-2, the J gene TRBJ2-7; 10 bases map to TRBD2. After removal of 5 bases from V and 2 bases from J, the junction contained 15 bases not matched to a gene. The V gene's germline CDR1 is SGHAT and CDR2 FQNNGV. The CDR3 runs 18 residues. CDR3 DNA: TGTGCCAGCAGCCCGAGGGCTCTAGCGGGAGCGCGGACCTACGAGCAGTACTTC. Translated, it gives CASSPRALAGARTYEQYF.